This entry describes one T cell receptor (beta chain). Methods used by the authors: Using reference gene primer amplification, nucleated cell counts were estimated. Clones were sequenced by immunoSEQ multiplex PCR, and TCRdb holds only the in-frame ones, with some missing. V and J calls and clone size follow that table, whereas D and trimming were derived from the DNA. The sample yields 110,000 to 150,000 clones, about 77% seen once. This specimen belongs to a study of blood T cell repertoires in COVID-19. Background on the study: COVID-19 samples from acute and convalescent phases originated in the United States, Italy and Spain. From T cells, B-cell-depleted T cells, or PBMCs came the material, which was cDNA or gDNA.

The CDR3 covers 16 residues. V was pared by 5 bases and J by 4 bases, with 10 bases of the junction left unmatched. Per the germline V gene, CDR1 is SGHTA and CDR2 is FQGNSA. The chain has TRBV7-2 and TRBJ2-1; 8 bases are a match to TRBD2. The receptor's source is a man in his fifties or sixties with acute or convalescent COVID-19. Sequencing was carried out using peripheral blood. Here the CDR3 DNA reads TGTGCCAGCAGCCTCCCGGGGACTAGGGTTTACAATGAGCAGTTCTTC. This encodes CASSLPGTRVYNEQFF.